The 9 T cell receptor beta chains below were found in one sample sequenced in a study of CD8 T cells in ankylosing spondylitis. MiXCR, run by TCRdb on the 5' RACE reads, gives a single entry per CDR3 protein. The repertoire consists of 300,000 to 400,000 distinct CDR3 sequences, with roughly 11% occurring once and the leading ten covering roughly a tenth. The sequenced sample consisted of blood, either unsorted or a sorted T cell fraction (not recorded which). These receptor sequences come from a female donor with ankylosing spondylitis or in good health (not recorded which).

This clonotype showed up many times. The chain has TRBV24-1 and TRBJ2-1; D is undetermined. The CDR3 is made up of 11 amino acids. Germline CDR1 reads KGHDR; CDR2 reads SFDVKD. With 10 bases removed from V and 6 bases from J, the gap between germline ends came to 9 bases. As DNA, the CDR3 is TGTGCCACTAGATTTGTCAATGAGCAGTTCTTC. Its protein product is CATRFVNEQFF.

The rearrangement uses TRBV7-9 and TRBJ1-1; TRBD1 agrees at 8 bases. This CDR3 is built from 14 residues. J gave up 3 bases and V 5 bases, and 5 bases lay outside the gene matches. Germline V lookup: CDR1 SEHNR, CDR2 FQNEAQ (reference sequence). This CDR3 reads CASSTGQGYTEAFF. The CDR3, as DNA: TGTGCCAGCAGCACAGGACAGGGATACACTGAAGCTTTCTTT.

This chain links TRBV18 with TRBJ2-3, with 7 bases matching TRBD2. The ends lost 5 bases at V and 2 bases at J; junction bases unmatched: 7. The CDR3 runs to 15 residues. Germline V CDR1 and CDR2: KGHSH, LQKENI. The CDR3: CASSGSRDYTDTQYF. The CDR3 DNA is TGTGCCAGCTCAGGGTCTCGGGACTACACAGATACGCAGTATTTT.

There are a few counts of this clonotype. The chain recombines TRBV7-6 with TRBJ2-6; 10 nucleotides agree with TRBD1. Germline V gene lookup returns CDR1 SGHVS and CDR2 FNYEAQ. J gave up 4 bases and V 2 bases, and 11 bases lay outside the gene matches. This CDR3 region has 19 residues. CDR3 protein: CASSLSLRDRGSGANVLTF. CDR3 sequence (DNA): TGTGCCAGCAGCTTATCTTTGCGGGACAGGGGTTCCGGGGCCAACGTCCTGACTTTC.

To note about this clonotype: Just one base apart from a much larger clone, this may be a read error. The rearrangement joins TRBV5-1 to TRBJ1-1; D perhaps matches TRBD1 (5 bases). CDR1 is SGHRS and CDR2 is YFSETQ in the germline V gene. The CDR3 covers 16 residues. The CDR3 nucleotides read TGCGCCAGCCAAAGGGACGGGGGATCGGGAAACATTGAAGCTTTCTTT. Its translation is CASQRDGGSGNIEAFF.

The table lists this clonotype with a few counts. This chain joins TRBV11-2 and TRBJ2-1; tentatively, D is TRBD2 (6 bases). V lost 5 bases and J lost 4, with 21 bases in between. The length of the CDR3 is 17 residues. Germline CDR1 and CDR2: SGHAT and FQNNGV. CDR3 protein: CASSLRPPGEIYNEQFF. As DNA, the CDR3 is TGTGCCAGCAGCCTACGACCCCCGGGAGAAATTTACAATGAGCAGTTCTTC.

This clonotype has ten or more counts. This chain uses TRBV20-1 with TRBJ2-7; 7 bases are shared with TRBD1. V gave up 1 base and J gave up 0 bases; unmatched junction bases: 9. Germline V lookup: CDR1 DFQATT, CDR2 SNEGSKA (reference sequence). The CDR3 extends over 16 amino acids. CDR3 sequence (DNA): TGCAGTGCTAGAGTACTAGGGGGCGAGTTCTCCTACGAGCAGTACTTC. Its protein product is CSARVLGGEFSYEQYF.

The CDR3 sequence is CASSSGTGVQETQYF. The DNA of the CDR3 is TGTGCCAGCAGCTCCGGGACAGGGGTCCAAGAGACCCAGTACTTC. V is TRBV7-9 and J is TRBJ2-5; 10 nucleotides agree with TRBD1. This CDR3 spans 15 amino acids. V lost 4 bases and J lost 1; bases outside the gene matches: 3. Germline CDR1 and CDR2: SEHNR and FQNEAQ (reference sequence). Drawing the rest from reference TRBV7-9 and TRBJ2-5, the complete variable domain is DTGVSQNPRHKITKRGQNVTFRCDPISEHNRLYWYRQTLGQGPEFLTYFQNEAQLEKSRLLSDRFSAERPKGSFSTLEIQRTEQGDSAMYLCASSSGTGVQETQYFGPGTRLLVL.

This clonotype was counted ten times or more. V usage is TRBV12-3 or TRBV12-4 and J usage is TRBJ2-1, with a tentative D call TRBD2 (7 bases). The CDR3 sequence is 15 residues long. Trimming pared 5 bases from V and 0 bases from J, leaving 11 bases between. CDR3 nucleotides: TGTGCCAGCAGTACCGGGGGGCGCTCCTACAATGAGCAGTTCTTC. This gives the protein CASSTGGRSYNEQFF.